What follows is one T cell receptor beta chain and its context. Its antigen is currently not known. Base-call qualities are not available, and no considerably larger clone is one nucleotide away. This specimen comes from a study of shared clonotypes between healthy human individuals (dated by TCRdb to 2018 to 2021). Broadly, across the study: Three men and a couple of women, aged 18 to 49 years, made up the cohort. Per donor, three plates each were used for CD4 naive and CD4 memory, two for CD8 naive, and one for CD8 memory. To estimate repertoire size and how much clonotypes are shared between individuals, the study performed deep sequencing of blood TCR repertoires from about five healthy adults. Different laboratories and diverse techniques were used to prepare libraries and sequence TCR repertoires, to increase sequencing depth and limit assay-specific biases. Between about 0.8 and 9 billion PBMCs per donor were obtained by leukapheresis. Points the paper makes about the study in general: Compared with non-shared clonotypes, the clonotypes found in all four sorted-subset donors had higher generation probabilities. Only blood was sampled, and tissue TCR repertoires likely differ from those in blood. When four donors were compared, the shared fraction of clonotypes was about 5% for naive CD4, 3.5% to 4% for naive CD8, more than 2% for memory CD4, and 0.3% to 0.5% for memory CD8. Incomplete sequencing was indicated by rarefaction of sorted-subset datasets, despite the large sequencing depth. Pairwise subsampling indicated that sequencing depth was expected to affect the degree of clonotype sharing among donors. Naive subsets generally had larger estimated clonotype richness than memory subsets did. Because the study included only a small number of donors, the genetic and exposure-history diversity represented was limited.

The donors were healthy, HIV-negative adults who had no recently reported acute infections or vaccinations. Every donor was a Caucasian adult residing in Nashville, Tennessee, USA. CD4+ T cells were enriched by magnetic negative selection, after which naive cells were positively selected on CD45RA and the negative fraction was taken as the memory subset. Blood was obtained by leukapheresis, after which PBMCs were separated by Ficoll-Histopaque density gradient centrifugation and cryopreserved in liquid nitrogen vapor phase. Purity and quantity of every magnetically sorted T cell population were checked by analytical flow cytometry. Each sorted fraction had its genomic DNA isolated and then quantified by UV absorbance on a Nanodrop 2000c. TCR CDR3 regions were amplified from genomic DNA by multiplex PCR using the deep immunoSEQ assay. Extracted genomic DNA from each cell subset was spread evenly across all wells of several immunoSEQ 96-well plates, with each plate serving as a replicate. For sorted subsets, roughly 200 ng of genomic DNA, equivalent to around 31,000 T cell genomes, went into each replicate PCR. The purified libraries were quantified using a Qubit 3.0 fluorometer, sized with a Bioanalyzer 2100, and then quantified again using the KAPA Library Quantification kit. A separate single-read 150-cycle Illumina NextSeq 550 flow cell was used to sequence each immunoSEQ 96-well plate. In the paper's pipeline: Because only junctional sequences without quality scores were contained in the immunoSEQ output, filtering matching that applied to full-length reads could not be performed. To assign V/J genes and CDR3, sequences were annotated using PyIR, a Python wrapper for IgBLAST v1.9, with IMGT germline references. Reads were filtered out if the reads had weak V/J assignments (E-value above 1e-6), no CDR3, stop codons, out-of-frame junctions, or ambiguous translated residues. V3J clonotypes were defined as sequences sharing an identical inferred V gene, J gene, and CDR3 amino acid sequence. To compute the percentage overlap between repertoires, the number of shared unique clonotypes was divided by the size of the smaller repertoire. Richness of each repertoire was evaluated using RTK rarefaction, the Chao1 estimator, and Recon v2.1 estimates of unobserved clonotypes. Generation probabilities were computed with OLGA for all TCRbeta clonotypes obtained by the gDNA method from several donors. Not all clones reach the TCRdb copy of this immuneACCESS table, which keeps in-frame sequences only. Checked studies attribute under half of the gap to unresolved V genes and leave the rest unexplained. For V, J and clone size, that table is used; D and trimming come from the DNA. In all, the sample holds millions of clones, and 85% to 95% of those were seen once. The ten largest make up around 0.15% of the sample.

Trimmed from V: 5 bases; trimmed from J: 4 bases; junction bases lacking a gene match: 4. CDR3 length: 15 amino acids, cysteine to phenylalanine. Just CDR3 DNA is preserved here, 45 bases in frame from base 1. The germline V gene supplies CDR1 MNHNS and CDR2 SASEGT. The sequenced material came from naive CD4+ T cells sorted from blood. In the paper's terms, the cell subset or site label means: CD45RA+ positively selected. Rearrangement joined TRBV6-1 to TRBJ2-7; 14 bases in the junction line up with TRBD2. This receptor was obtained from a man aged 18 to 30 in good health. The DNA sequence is TGTGCCAGCAGTCAGGGACTAGCGGGAGAGTACGAGCAGTACTTC. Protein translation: CASSQGLAGEYEQYF.